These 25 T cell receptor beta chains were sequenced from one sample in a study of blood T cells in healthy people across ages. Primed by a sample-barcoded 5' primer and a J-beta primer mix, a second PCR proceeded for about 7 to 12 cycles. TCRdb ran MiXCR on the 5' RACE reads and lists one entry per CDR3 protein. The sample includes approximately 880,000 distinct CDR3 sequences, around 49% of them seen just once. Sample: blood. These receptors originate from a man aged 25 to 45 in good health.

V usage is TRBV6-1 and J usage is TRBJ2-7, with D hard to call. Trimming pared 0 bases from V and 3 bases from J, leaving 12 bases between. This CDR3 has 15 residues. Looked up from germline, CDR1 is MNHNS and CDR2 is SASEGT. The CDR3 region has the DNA TGTGCCAGCAGTGAAGCGGCCAGGACCGACTACGAGCAGTACTTC. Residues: CASSEAARTDYEQYF.

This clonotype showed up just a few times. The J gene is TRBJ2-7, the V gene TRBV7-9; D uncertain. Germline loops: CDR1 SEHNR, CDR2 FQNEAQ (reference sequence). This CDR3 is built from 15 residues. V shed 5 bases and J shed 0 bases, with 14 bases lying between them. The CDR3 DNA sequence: TGTGCCAGCAGCGCGGACCAAATAAACTCCTACGAGCAGTACTTC. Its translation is CASSADQINSYEQYF.

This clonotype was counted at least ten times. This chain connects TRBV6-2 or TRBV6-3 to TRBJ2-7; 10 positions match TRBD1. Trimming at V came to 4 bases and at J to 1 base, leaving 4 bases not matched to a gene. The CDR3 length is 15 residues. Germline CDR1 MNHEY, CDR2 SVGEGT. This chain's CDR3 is CASSSPGQGSYEQYF. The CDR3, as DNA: TGTGCCAGCAGTTCCCCGGGACAGGGGTCCTACGAGCAGTACTTC.

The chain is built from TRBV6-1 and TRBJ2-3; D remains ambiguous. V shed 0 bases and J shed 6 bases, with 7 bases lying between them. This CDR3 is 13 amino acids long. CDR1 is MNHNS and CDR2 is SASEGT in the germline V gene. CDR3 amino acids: CASSEAHVDTQYF. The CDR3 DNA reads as TGTGCCAGCAGTGAAGCCCACGTGGATACGCAGTATTTT.

In DNA form, the CDR3 reads TGTGCCATGGCTTGGGAGGACAGGGGAAATTCACCCCTCCACTTT. Its translation: CAMAWEDRGNSPLHF. This chain connects TRBV10-3 to TRBJ1-6, with TRBD1 matching 9 bases. The length of the CDR3 is 15 residues. Germline-derived CDR1 and CDR2 are ENHRY and SYGVKD. J gave up 7 bases and V 9 bases, and 10 bases lay outside the gene matches.

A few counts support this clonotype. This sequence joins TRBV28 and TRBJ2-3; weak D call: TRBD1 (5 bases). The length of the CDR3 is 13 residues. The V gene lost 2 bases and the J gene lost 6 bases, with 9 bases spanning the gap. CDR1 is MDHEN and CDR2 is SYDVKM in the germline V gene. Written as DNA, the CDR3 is TGTGCCAGCAGTTTACCAGGGAACGATACGCAGTATTTT. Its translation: CASSLPGNDTQYF.

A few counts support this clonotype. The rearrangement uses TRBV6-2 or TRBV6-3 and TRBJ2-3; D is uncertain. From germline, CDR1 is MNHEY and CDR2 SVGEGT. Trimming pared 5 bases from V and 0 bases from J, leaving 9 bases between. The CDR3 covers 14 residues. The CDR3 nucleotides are TGTGCCAGCAGTGCTCGACGGAGCACAGATACGCAGTATTTT. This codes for CASSARRSTDTQYF.

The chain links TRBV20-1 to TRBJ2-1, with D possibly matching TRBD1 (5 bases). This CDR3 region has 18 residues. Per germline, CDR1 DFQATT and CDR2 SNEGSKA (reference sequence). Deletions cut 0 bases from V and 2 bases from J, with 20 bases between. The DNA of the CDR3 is TGCAGTGCTAGAGATCTGGGGCAGGGTCTAGGGCCCTACAATGAGCAGTTCTTC. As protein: CSARDLGQGLGPYNEQFF.

CDR3 in amino acids: CASSPREGGWDTEAFF. For the CDR3, the DNA is TGTGCCAGCAGCCCCCGGGAGGGAGGATGGGACACTGAAGCTTTCTTT. V gene TRBV27 combines with J gene TRBJ1-1; D is ambiguous. Deletions cut 6 bases from V and 3 bases from J, with 20 bases between. CDR1 and CDR2 (germline): MNHEY, SMNVEV (reference sequence). This CDR3 has 16 residues.

The CDR3 here is CASRTGTGGSETQYF. The CDR3 DNA reads TGTGCCAGCAGAACCGGGACAGGGGGTTCCGAGACCCAGTACTTC. The rearrangement joins TRBV12-3 or TRBV12-4 to TRBJ2-5; 11 bases fit TRBD1. This CDR3 has 15 residues. V lost 6 bases to trimming and J lost 5 bases; unmatched junction nucleotides: 8.

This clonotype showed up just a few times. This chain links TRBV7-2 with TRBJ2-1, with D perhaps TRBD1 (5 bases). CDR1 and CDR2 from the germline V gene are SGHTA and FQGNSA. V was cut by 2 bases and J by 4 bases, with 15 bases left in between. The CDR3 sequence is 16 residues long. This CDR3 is CASSLRPQGLYNEQFF. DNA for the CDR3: TGTGCCAGCAGCTTACGGCCTCAGGGCCTTTACAATGAGCAGTTCTTC.

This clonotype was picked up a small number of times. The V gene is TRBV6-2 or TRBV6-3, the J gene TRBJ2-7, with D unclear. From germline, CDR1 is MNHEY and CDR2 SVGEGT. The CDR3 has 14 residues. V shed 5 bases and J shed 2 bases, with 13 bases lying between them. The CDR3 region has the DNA TGTGCCAGCAGTAAGAACAGCGTCCCCTACGAGCAGTACTTC. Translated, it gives CASSKNSVPYEQYF.

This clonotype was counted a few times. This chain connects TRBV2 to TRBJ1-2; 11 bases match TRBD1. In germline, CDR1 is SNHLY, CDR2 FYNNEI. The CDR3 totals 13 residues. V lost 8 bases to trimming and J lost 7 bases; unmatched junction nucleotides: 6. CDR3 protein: CASRGQGEFGYTF. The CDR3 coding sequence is TGTGCCAGCCGGGGACAGGGGGAATTTGGCTACACCTTC.

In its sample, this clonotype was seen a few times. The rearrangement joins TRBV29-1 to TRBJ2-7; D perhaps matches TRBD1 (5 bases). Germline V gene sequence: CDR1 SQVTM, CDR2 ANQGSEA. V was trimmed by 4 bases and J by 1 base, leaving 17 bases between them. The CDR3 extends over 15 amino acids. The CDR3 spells CSVAQGSLSSYEQYF. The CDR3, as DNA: TGCAGCGTTGCCCAGGGTAGCCTATCTTCCTACGAGCAGTACTTC.

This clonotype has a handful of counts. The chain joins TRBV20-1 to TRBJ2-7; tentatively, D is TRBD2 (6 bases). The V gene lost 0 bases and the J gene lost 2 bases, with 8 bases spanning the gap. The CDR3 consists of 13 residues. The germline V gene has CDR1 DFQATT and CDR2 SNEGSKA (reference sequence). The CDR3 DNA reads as TGCAGTGCTAGAGACGGGGGACCCTACGAGCAGTACTTC. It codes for CSARDGGPYEQYF.

The CDR3 loop is CAWMVREETQYF. CDR3 DNA sequence: TGTGCCTGGATGGTACGGGAAGAGACCCAGTACTTC. The genes are TRBV30 and TRBJ2-5, with D hard to call. The CDR3 is 12 amino acids. In germline, CDR1 is GTSNPN, CDR2 SVGIG (reference sequence). The V end was cut by 4 bases, the J end by 3 bases, with 9 bases between.

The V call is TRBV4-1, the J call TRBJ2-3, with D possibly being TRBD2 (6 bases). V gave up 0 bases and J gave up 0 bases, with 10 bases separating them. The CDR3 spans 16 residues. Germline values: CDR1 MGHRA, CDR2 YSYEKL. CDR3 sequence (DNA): TGCGCCAGCAGCCAAGAGCAGGGACTCAGCACAGATACGCAGTATTTT. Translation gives CASSQEQGLSTDTQYF.

CDR3 protein: CASSQGGTTNEKLFF. The CDR3 DNA sequence: TGCGCCAGCAGCCAAGGGGGGACCACTAATGAAAAACTGTTTTTT. The chain couples TRBV4-1 to TRBJ1-4; D might be TRBD1 (5 bases). The CDR3 sequence is 15 residues long. Germline loops: CDR1 MGHRA, CDR2 YSYEKL. The germline V and J ends were trimmed by 1 base and 2 bases, with 8 bases remaining between them.

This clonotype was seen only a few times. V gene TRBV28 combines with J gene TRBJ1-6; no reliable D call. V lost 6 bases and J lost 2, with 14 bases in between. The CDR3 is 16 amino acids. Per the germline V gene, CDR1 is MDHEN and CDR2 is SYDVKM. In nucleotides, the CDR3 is TGTGCCAGCAGCTCTTCGGGGAGTCCCTATAATTCACCCCTCCACTTT. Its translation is CASSSSGSPYNSPLHF. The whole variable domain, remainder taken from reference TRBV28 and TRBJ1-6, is DVKVTQSSRYLVKRTGEKVFLECVQDMDHENMFWYRQDPGLGLRLIYFSYDVKMKEKGDIPEGYSVSREKKERFSLILESASTNQTSMYLCASSSSGSPYNSPLHFGNGTRLTVT.

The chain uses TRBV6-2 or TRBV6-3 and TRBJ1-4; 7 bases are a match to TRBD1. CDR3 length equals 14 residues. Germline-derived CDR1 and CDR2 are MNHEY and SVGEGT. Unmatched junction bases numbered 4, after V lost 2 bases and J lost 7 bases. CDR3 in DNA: TGTGCCAGCAGTTACCGACAGGGAGGTGAAAAACTGTTTTTT. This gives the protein CASSYRQGGEKLFF.

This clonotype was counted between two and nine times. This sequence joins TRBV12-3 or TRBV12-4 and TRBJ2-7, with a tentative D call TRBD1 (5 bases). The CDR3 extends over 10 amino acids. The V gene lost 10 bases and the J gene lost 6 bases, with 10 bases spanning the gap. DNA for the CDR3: TGTGCCACCTCAGGGTCCGAGCAGTACTTC. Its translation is CATSGSEQYF.

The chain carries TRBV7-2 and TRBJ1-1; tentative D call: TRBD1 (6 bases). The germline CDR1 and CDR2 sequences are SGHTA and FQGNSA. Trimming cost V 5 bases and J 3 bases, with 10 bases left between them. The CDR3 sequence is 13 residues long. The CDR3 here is CASSVNRDTEAFF. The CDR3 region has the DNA TGTGCCAGCAGCGTCAACAGGGACACTGAAGCTTTCTTT.

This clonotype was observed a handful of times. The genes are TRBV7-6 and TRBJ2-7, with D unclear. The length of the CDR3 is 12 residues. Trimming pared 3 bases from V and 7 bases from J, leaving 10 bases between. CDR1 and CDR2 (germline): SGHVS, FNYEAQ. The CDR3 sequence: CASSFSSMEQYF. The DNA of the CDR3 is TGTGCCAGCAGCTTTAGCTCAATGGAGCAGTACTTC.

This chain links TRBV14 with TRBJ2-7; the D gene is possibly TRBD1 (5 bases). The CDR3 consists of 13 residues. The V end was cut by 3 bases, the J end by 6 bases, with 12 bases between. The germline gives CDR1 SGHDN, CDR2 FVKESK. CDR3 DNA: TGTGCCAGCAGCCATCTGCTGACAGTCGAGCAGTACTTC. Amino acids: CASSHLLTVEQYF.

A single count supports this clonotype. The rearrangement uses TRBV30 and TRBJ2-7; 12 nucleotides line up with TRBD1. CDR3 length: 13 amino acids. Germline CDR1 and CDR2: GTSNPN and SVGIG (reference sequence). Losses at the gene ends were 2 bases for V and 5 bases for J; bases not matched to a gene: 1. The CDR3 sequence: CAWSWDRGHEQYF. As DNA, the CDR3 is TGTGCCTGGAGTTGGGACAGGGGGCACGAGCAGTACTTC.